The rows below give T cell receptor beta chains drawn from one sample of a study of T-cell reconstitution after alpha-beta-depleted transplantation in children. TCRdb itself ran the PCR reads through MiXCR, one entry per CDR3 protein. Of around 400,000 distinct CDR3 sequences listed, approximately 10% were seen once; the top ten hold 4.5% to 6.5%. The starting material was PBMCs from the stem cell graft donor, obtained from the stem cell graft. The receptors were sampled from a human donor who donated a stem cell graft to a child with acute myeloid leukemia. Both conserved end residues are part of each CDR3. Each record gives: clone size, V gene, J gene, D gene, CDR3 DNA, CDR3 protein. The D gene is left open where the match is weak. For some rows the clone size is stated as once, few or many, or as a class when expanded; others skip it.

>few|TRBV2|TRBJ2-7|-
TGTGCCAGCGGAGGCGGCGGGCAAGCCTACGAGCAGTACTTC
CASGGGGQAYEQYF
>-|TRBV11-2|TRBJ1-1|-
TGTGCCAGCAGCATCCGTGGAGGGATGAACACTGAAGCTTTCTTT
CASSIRGGMNTEAFF
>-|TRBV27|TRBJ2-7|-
TGTGCCAGCAGTTTACGAGGACACTACTACGAGCAGTACTTC
CASSLRGHYYEQYF
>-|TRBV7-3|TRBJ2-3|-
TGTGCCAGCAGCTGGGGGCGGGGAGACGGGTTAAGCACAGATACGCAGTATTTT
CASSWGRGDGLSTDTQYF
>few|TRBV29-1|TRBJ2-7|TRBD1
TGCAGCGTCCGGACAGGGGACAGCTACGAGCAGTACTTC
CSVRTGDSYEQYF
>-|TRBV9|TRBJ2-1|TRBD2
TGTGCCAGCAGCGTTAGCGGGAGGGCCTCCAATGAGCAGTTCTTC
CASSVSGRASNEQFF
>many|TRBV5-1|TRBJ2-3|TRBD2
TGCGCCAGCAGCTCTTTAGCGGGATCAACAGATACGCAGTATTTT
CASSSLAGSTDTQYF
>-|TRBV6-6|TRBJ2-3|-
TGTGCCACGGTCCTCCTGGTGGGAGATACGCAGTATTTT
CATVLLVGDTQYF
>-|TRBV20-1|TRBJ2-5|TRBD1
TGCAGTGCTAGAGACAACAGGGGGGAGACCCAGTACTTC
CSARDNRGETQYF
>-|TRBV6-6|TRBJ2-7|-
TGTGCCACCTCGTCCACCTACGAGCAGTACTTC
CATSSTYEQYF
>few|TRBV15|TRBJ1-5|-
TGTGCCACCAGCAGCGTCCGGTTTAGCAATCAGCCCCAGCATTTT
CATSSVRFSNQPQHF
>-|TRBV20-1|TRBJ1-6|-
TGCAGTGCTAGCACAGGGCCAGGAAATTCACCCCTCCACTTT
CSASTGPGNSPLHF
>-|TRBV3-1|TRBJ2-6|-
TGTGCCAGCAGCCCAGTCGCCTCTGGGGCCAACGGCCTGACTTTC
CASSPVASGANGLTF
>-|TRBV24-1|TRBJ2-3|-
TGTGCCACCAGTGATTTAGGCGGTGATACGCAGTATTTT
CATSDLGGDTQYF
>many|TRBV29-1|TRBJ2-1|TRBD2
TGCAGCGTTGAAGGAGCTAGCGGGGAATACAATGAGCAGTTCTTC
CSVEGASGEYNEQFF
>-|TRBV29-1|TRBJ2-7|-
TGCAGCGTGTCCGGGGACGGATTCTACGAGCAGTACTTC
CSVSGDGFYEQYF
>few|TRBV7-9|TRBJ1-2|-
TGTGCCAGCAGCTCTAGCTTCAATGGCTACACCTTC
CASSSSFNGYTF
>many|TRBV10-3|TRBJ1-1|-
TGTGCCATCAGCGCGTATGGGGGGGACACTGAAGCTTTCTTT
CAISAYGGDTEAFF
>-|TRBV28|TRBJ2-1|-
TGTGCCAGCAGTTCCCCCCCCGGAACGCATGAGCAGTTCTTC
CASSSPPGTHEQFF
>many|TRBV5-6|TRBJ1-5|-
TGTGCCAGCAGCTTGCGGCTACAGGTTAGCAATCAGCCCCAGCATTTT
CASSLRLQVSNQPQHF
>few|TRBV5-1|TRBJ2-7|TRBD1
TGCGCCAGCAGTTTGGGGCAGGGGGAATACGAGCAGTACTTC
CASSLGQGEYEQYF
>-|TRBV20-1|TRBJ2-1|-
TGCAGTGCTGGAAGGGGACTAACGGGGGCCCCTCATGAGCAGTTCTTC
CSAGRGLTGAPHEQFF
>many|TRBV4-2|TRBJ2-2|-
TGTGCCAGCAGCCAGAGGGTCATAGCTGGTACCGGGGAGCTGTTTTTT
CASSQRVIAGTGELFF
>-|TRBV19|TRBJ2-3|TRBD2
TGTGCCAGTAGTATAGCCCCTAGCGGGATGGGGGCAGATACGCAGTATTTT
CASSIAPSGMGADTQYF
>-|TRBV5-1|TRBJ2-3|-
TGCGCCAGCAGCTTGGATTTAGCGACATTTTCAGGAGATACGCAGTATTTT
CASSLDLATFSGDTQYF
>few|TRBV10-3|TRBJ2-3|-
TGTGCCATCAGTGGTCCCGCGGAGGGGCGGATGACAGATACGCAGTATTTT
CAISGPAEGRMTDTQYF
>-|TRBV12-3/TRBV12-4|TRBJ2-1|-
TGTGCCAGCAGCCCCGGGACACCTTCTTACAATGAGCAGTTCTTC
CASSPGTPSYNEQFF
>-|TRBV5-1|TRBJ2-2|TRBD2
TGCGCCAGCAGCTCGGGACTAGCTCCGAAAACGATTAACACCGGGGAGCTGTTTTTT
CASSSGLAPKTINTGELFF
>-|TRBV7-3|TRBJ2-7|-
TGTGCCAGCAGCCCCCAGGGGGGGCCCTACGAGCAGTACTTC
CASSPQGGPYEQYF
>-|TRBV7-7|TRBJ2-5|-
TGTGCTAGCAGCGACGGGTCAGAGACCCAGTACTTC
CASSDGSETQYF
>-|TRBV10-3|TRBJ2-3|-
TGTGCCATCAGTGAAGACCCTTTCACGGATACGCAGTATTTT
CAISEDPFTDTQYF
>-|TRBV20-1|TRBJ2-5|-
TGCAGTGCTAGAGATGAGGGGCGCCAAGAGACCCAGTACTTC
CSARDEGRQETQYF